One and the same sample provided the 22 T cell receptor beta chains below, sequenced in a study of beta chain features in type 1 diabetes (dated by TCRdb to 2016 to 2019). The investigation overall reported the following: Type 1 diabetes patients showed a moderate but significant shortening of TCRB CDR3 length in all four CD4+ subsets.

The antigens these receptors bind are not known. Libraries were constructed by the immunoSEQ multiplex PCR assay. The entire amount of isolated RNA was reverse transcribed using the High Capacity cDNA Reverse Transcription Kit, so the sequenced TCRB transcripts were expressed ones. This immuneACCESS table, as held by TCRdb, lists in-frame sequences with V and J called but not all clones. Of the missing ones, under half trace to an unresolved V gene in checked studies; the others have no known cause. This sample lists about 740,000 clones; 13% were detected once. 0.022% of the sample rests with the top ten. The sequencing sample was made of naive CD4+ T cells from blood. This specimen's cell subset or site label, interpreted: true naive CD4+ T cells. The receptor source for this set is a young man with type 1 diabetes.

The J gene is TRBJ2-7, the V gene TRBV5-1; D call uncertain. V was clipped by 0 bases and J by 4 bases, with 8 bases between them. Germline-derived CDR1 and CDR2 are SGHRS and YFSETQ. The CDR3 sequence is 13 residues long. The CDR3 DNA is TGCGCCAGCAGCTTGGCCGGGCAGTACGAGCAGTACTTC. Its protein product is CASSLAGQYEQYF.

There are a few counts of this clone. The chain employs TRBV7-8 and TRBJ2-1; D possibly corresponds to TRBD1 (6 bases). V gave up 0 bases and J gave up 5 bases, with 8 bases separating them. Germline V gives CDR1 SGHVS, CDR2 FQNEAQ. CDR3 length equals 14 residues. CDR3 loop: CASSLARTDNEQFF. The CDR3 DNA sequence: TGTGCCAGCAGCTTAGCGAGGACAGACAATGAGCAGTTCTTC.

CDR3 loop: CASPVPGQGPEQYF. The CDR3 DNA reads as TGTGCCAGTCCAGTCCCGGGACAGGGTCCCGAGCAGTACTTC. This chain connects TRBV25-1 to TRBJ2-7, with 9 bases fitting TRBD1. CDR3 length equals 14 residues. Germline V lookup: CDR1 MGHDK, CDR2 SYGVNS. J lost 6 bases, V lost 9 bases, and 12 bases had no gene match.

This clone was observed once. This chain links TRBV2 with TRBJ2-2; the D gene is possibly TRBD1 (6 bases). The CDR3 is 14 residues long. The ends were cut back, 5 bases at V and 4 bases at J, with 11 bases in the middle. Germline CDR1 is SNHLY and CDR2 is FYNNEI. CDR3 in DNA: TGTGCCAGCAGTCCACAGGGTTTCACCGGGGAGCTGTTTTTT. It specifies CASSPQGFTGELFF.

This clone was counted only a few times. V usage is TRBV30 and J usage is TRBJ2-7; 8 bases align to TRBD1. The CDR3 covers 18 residues. The germline V gene encodes CDR1 GTSNPN and CDR2 SVGIG (reference sequence). V was pared by 0 bases and J by 6 bases, with 19 bases of the junction left unmatched. This CDR3 reads CAWSVLWQGAAVGPEQYF. The CDR3 DNA sequence: TGTGCCTGGAGTGTACTGTGGCAGGGGGCCGCAGTTGGACCCGAGCAGTACTTC.

The CDR3 protein is CASSESSRNEQYF. Here the CDR3 DNA reads TGCGCCAGCAGTGAGTCTAGCAGAAACGAGCAGTACTTC. This chain joins TRBV10-1 and TRBJ2-7; no reliable D call. The CDR3 contains 13 residues. CDR1 WNHNN and CDR2 SYGVQD come from the germline V gene (reference sequence). Trimming cost V 0 bases and J 5 bases, with 8 bases left between them.

This clone occurred a few times. The chain joins TRBV4-1 to TRBJ2-2; TRBD2 matches at 10 bases. J was trimmed by 2 bases and V by 0 bases; bases with no gene match: 6. The CDR3 sequence is 18 residues long. CDR1 is MGHRA, CDR2 YSYEKL, per germline. The CDR3 loop is CASSQEGSGGPNTGELFF. Written as DNA, the CDR3 is TGCGCCAGCAGCCAAGAGGGTAGCGGGGGGCCTAACACCGGGGAGCTGTTTTTT.

The CDR3 DNA reads as TGTGCCAGCAGTACAGGGGGGGACACTGAAGCTTTCTTT. Encoded protein: CASSTGGDTEAFF. This chain uses TRBV2 with TRBJ1-1; 8 bases map to TRBD1. Germline CDR1 and CDR2: SNHLY and FYNNEI. CDR3 length equals 13 residues. Trimming removed 5 bases from V and 3 bases from J; junction bases left unmatched: 2.

This clone was observed a few times. The genes are TRBV13 and TRBJ2-5; tentative D call: TRBD1 (6 bases). Germline V gives CDR1 PRHDT, CDR2 FYEKMQ (reference sequence). The V and J ends lost 4 bases and 2 bases respectively, with 11 bases between them. This CDR3 is built from 14 residues. The CDR3 spells CASSSKDRQETQYF. CDR3 in DNA: TGTGCCAGCAGCTCGAAAGACAGGCAAGAGACCCAGTACTTC.

Comment on this clone: Its ends do not fully match the called genes, so a read error is possible. The chain employs TRBV7-2 and TRBJ1-2; D call uncertain. This CDR3 is built from 12 residues. Germline V CDR1 and CDR2: SGHTA, FQGNSA. The CDR3 is CASSPEGRTRGF. In DNA form, the CDR3 reads TGTGCCAGCAGCCCAGAGGGCAGGACCCGGGGATTC. Using reference TRBV7-2 and TRBJ1-2 for the parts outside the CDR3, the full variable domain is GAGVSQSPSNKVTEKGKDVELRCDPISGHTALYWYRQSLGQGLEFLIYFQGNSAPDKSGLPSDRFSAERTGGSVSTLTIQRTQQEDSAVYLCASSPEGRTRGFGSGTRLTVV.

This clone was counted a few times. V is TRBV10-3 and J is TRBJ2-3, with 8 bases fitting TRBD2. Germline V CDR1 and CDR2: ENHRY, SYGVKD. The CDR3 runs to 15 residues. Trimming cost V 7 bases and J 2 bases; bases outside gene matches: 8. The CDR3 DNA reads as TGTGCCATCAAGGGTGGAGCGGGGGACACAGATACGCAGTATTTT. This sequence encodes CAIKGGAGDTDTQYF.

This clone turned up a few times. The CDR3 region is CASLNRGAVYEQYF. The CDR3 region has the DNA TGTGCCAGCTTGAACAGGGGGGCAGTCTACGAGCAGTACTTC. The chain combines TRBV6-4 with TRBJ2-7, with 8 bases aligning to TRBD1. With 8 bases clipped from V and 3 bases from J, the junction kept 9 bases outside the gene matches. This CDR3 comprises 14 residues. Germline-derived CDR1 and CDR2 are MRHNA and SNTAGT.

The rearrangement links TRBV7-9 to TRBJ2-5; 9 nucleotides align to TRBD1. The V segment lost 5 bases and the J segment 4 bases; nucleotides outside the gene matches: 8. Germline CDR1 reads SEHNR; CDR2 reads FQNEAQ (reference sequence). The CDR3 runs to 15 residues. In nucleotides, the CDR3 is TGTGCCAGCAGCCGGACCGGGACAGGGACAGAGACCCAGTACTTC. It encodes CASSRTGTGTETQYF.

This clone was counted a few times. This chain joins TRBV6-5 and TRBJ1-6; D is possibly TRBD1 (5 bases). The germline V gene has CDR1 MNHEY and CDR2 SVGAGI. The CDR3 loop spans 15 amino acids. V dropped 0 bases and J dropped 6 bases, with 9 bases sitting between them. CDR3 sequence reads: CASSYSGEVNSPLHF. CDR3 coding DNA: TGTGCCAGCAGTTACTCAGGGGAGGTTAATTCACCCCTCCACTTT.

The rearrangement links TRBV10-3 to TRBJ1-1, with a weak D call TRBD1 (6 bases). This CDR3 comprises 14 residues. With 4 bases removed from V and 7 bases from J, the gap between germline ends came to 16 bases. Per germline, CDR1 ENHRY and CDR2 SYGVKD. This CDR3 reads CAISGTEAYREAFF. The DNA for the CDR3 is TGTGCCATCAGTGGGACAGAGGCATATCGTGAAGCTTTCTTT.

This clone has more than one count but fewer than ten. This chain links TRBV9 with TRBJ2-3; D call uncertain. The V and J ends lost 2 bases and 3 bases respectively, with 7 bases between them. This CDR3 has 13 residues. Germline values: CDR1 SGDLS, CDR2 YYNGEE. CDR3 nucleotides: TGTGCCAGCAGCGTTATCACTACAGATACGCAGTATTTT. Amino acids: CASSVITTDTQYF. Full variable domain (missing parts from reference TRBV9 and TRBJ2-3): DSGVTQTPKHLITATGQRVTLRCSPRSGDLSVYWYQQSLDQGLQFLIQYYNGEERAKGNILERFSAQQFPDLHSELNLSSLELGDSALYFCASSVITTDTQYFGPGTRLTVL.

Only a few counts were recorded for this clone. The CDR3 DNA reads as TGCGCCAGCAGCCAAGATCAGGGGGCGCAAGGTGAGCAGTTCTTC. It yields the protein CASSQDQGAQGEQFF. V usage is TRBV4-1 and J usage is TRBJ2-1; 8 bases map to TRBD1. The trim removed 0 bases at V and 9 bases at J, leaving 7 bases unmatched. CDR1 and CDR2 (germline): MGHRA, YSYEKL. The CDR3 contains 15 residues.

The chain is built from TRBV4-1 and TRBJ1-2; D perhaps matches TRBD1 (6 bases). V lost 1 base and J 6 bases, leaving 12 bases between the germline ends. Germline CDR1 MGHRA, CDR2 YSYEKL. CDR3 length: 14 residues. The CDR3 DNA sequence: TGCGCCAGCAGCCAAGTGGGGGGGGCGCATGGCTACACCTTC. This encodes CASSQVGGAHGYTF.

The chain recombines TRBV10-2 with TRBJ2-3; 16 nucleotides line up with TRBD2. Germline V gene lookup returns CDR1 WSHSY and CDR2 SAAADI. This CDR3 is built from 20 residues. V dropped 6 bases and J dropped 1; count of bases not matched to a gene: 13. The CDR3 is CASRGNPGLAGGPRTDTQYF. The CDR3 bases are TGCGCCAGCAGGGGGAACCCGGGACTAGCGGGGGGGCCCCGCACAGATACGCAGTATTTT.

The sample holds a few counts of this clone. The rearrangement uses TRBV5-6 and TRBJ2-7; the match to TRBD1 covers 7 bases. This CDR3 has 19 residues. V lost 4 bases to trimming and J lost 2 bases; unmatched junction nucleotides: 21. Germline-derived CDR1 and CDR2 are SGHDT and YYEEEE. Written as DNA, the CDR3 is TGTGCCAGCAGCGAAAGGGACAGTTTCTACCTCCTAAGGACCTACGAGCAGTACTTC. Protein product: CASSERDSFYLLRTYEQYF.

The sample holds a few counts of this clone. The chain recombines TRBV29-1 with TRBJ1-1; 8 nucleotides line up with TRBD1. This CDR3 region has 14 residues. Trimming took 6 bases from V and 2 from J; bases not matched to a gene: 8. CDR1 is SQVTM, CDR2 ANQGSEA, per germline. The CDR3 is CSVIRTGSNTEAFF. DNA of the CDR3: TGCAGCGTCATACGGACAGGGTCAAACACTGAAGCTTTCTTT. The variable domain in full, completed from reference TRBV29-1 and TRBJ1-1, reads SAVISQKPSRDICQRGTSLTIQCQVDSQVTMMFWYRQQPGQSLTLIATANQGSEATYESGFVIDKFPISRPNLTFSTLTVSNMSPEDSSIYLCSVIRTGSNTEAFFGQGTRLTVV.

The CDR3 coding sequence is TGTGCCTGGAGTCCAAAAACCCGACAGGGGGCGCGGGGCTACACCTTC. Protein sequence: CAWSPKTRQGARGYTF. This chain links TRBV30 with TRBJ1-2; 10 nucleotides agree with TRBD1. The ends lost 2 bases at V and 8 bases at J; junction bases unmatched: 14. This CDR3 is 16 amino acids long. The V gene's germline CDR1 is GTSNPN and CDR2 SVGIG (reference sequence).